This T cell receptor beta chain was recovered during a study of blood T cell repertoires in COVID-19. Clones were sequenced by immunoSEQ multiplex PCR, and TCRdb holds only the in-frame ones, with some missing. Counted here are a few hundred thousand clones, just over 90% occurring once; the ten biggest clones make up about 0.83%. The germline gives CDR1 SGHRS, CDR2 YFSETQ. With 7 bases removed from V and 1 base from J, the gap between germline ends came to 11 bases. The CDR3 contains 13 residues. Donors were grouped by their self-reported clinical history. People in the exposed group encountered a COVID-19 case within 2 weeks before entering the study.

The sequenced material came from PBMCs or T cells enriched from blood (not recorded which). The sequence was obtained from a woman in her forties who had been exposed to COVID-19. This chain joins TRBV5-1 and TRBJ2-5, with D perhaps matching TRBD1 (6 bases). As DNA, the CDR3 is TGCGCCAGCCCGGGACAACTCCAAGAGACCCAGTACTTC. It is translated as CASPGQLQETQYF.